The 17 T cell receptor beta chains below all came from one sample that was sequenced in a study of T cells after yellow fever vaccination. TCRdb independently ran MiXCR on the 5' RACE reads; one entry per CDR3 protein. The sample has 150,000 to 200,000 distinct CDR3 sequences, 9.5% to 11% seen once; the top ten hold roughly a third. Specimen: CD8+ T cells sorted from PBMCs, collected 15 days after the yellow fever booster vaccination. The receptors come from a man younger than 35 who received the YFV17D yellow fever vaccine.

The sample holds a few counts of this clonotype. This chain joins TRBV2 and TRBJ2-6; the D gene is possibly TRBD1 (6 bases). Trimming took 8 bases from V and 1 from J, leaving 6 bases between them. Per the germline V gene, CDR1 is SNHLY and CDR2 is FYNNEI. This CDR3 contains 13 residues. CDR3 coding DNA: TGTGCCAGCCAGGGGTCTGGGGCCAACGTCCTGACTTTC. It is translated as CASQGSGANVLTF.

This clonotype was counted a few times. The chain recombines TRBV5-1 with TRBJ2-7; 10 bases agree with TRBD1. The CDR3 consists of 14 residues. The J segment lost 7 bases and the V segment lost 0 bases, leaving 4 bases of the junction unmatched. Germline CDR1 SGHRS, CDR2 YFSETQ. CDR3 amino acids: CASSLGQGAAEQYF. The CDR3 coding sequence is TGCGCCAGCAGCTTGGGACAGGGGGCGGCTGAGCAGTACTTC.

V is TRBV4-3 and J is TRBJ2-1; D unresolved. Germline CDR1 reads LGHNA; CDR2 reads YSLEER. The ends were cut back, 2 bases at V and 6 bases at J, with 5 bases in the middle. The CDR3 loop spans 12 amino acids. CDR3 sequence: CASSQIGNEQFF. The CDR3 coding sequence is TGCGCCAGCAGCCAAATCGGCAATGAGCAGTTCTTC.

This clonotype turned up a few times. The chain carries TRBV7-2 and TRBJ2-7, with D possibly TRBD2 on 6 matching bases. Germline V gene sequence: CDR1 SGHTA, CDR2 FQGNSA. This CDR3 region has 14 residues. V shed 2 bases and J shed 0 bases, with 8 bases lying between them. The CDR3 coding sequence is TGTGCCAGCAGCTTATTCGGGAGCTCCTACGAGCAGTACTTC. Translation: CASSLFGSSYEQYF.

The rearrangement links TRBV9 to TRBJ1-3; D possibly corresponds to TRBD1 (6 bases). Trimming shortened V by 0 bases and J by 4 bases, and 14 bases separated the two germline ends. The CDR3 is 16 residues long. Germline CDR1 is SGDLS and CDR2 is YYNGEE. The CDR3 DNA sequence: TGTGCCAGCAGCGTAGAAGGGGGAGCTGCGGGAAACACCATATATTTT. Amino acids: CASSVEGGAAGNTIYF.

Here the CDR3 reads CASSIRQAGGELFF. The CDR3 coding sequence is TGTGCCAGTAGTATTCGTCAGGCGGGCGGGGAGCTGTTTTTT. V gene TRBV19 combines with J gene TRBJ2-2, with D possibly TRBD2 on 5 matching bases. The germline V gene encodes CDR1 LNHDA and CDR2 SQIVND (reference sequence). The CDR3 runs to 14 residues. Trimming cost V 3 bases and J 7 bases, with 12 bases left between them.

The CDR3 here is CASSSEQGMTYNEQFF. The CDR3, as DNA: TGTGCCAGCAGTTCAGAACAGGGAATGACCTACAATGAGCAGTTCTTC. The rearrangement links TRBV28 to TRBJ2-1; tentatively, D is TRBD1 (6 bases). CDR1 is MDHEN and CDR2 is SYDVKM in the germline V gene. V lost 4 bases and J lost 2, with 15 bases in between. The CDR3 is made up of 16 amino acids.

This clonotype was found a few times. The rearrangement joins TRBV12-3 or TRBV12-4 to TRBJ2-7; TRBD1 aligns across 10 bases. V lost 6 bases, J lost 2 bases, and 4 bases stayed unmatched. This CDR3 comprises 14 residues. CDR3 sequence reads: CASSGTGDAYEQYF. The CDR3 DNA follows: TGTGCCAGCAGCGGGACAGGGGACGCCTACGAGCAGTACTTC.

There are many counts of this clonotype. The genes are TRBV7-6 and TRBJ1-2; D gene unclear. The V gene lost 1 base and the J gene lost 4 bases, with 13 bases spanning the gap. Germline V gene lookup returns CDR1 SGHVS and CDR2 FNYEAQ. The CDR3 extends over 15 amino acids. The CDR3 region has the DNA TGTGCCAGCAGCTTAGGCATGGGTACAGCCTATGGCTACACCTTC. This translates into CASSLGMGTAYGYTF.

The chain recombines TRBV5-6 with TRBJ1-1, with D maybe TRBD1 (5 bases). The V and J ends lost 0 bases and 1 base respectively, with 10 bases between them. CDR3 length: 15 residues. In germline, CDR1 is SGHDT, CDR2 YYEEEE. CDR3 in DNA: TGTGCCAGCAGCTTGGGCACAGGAACGAACACTGAAGCTTTCTTT. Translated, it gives CASSLGTGTNTEAFF. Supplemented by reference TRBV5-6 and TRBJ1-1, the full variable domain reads DAGVTQSPTHLIKTRGQQVTLRCSPKSGHDTVSWYQQALGQGPQFIFQYYEEEERQRGNFPDRFSGHQFPNYSSELNVNALLLGDSALYLCASSLGTGTNTEAFFGQGTRLTVV.

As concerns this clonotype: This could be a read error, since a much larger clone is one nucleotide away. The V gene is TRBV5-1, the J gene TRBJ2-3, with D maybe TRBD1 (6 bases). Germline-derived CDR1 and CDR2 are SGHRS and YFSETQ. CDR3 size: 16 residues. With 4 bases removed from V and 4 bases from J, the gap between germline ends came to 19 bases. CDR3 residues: CASSPRPGHVSDTQYF. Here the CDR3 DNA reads TGCGCCAGCAGCCCGCGTCCGGGACATGTTTCAGATACGCAGTATTTT.

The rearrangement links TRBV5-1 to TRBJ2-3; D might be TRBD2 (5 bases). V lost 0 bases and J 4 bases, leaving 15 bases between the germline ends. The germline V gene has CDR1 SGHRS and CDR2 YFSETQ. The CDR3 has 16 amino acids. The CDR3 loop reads CASSLALADPPDTQYF. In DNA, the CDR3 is TGCGCCAGCAGCTTGGCGCTAGCCGACCCCCCAGATACGCAGTATTTT.

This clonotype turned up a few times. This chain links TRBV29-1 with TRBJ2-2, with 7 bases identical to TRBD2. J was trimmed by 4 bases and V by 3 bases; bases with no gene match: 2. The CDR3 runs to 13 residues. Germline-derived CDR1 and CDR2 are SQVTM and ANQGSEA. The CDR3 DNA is TGCAGCGTTGAGCGGGAGCTCACCGGGGAGCTGTTTTTT. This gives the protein CSVERELTGELFF.

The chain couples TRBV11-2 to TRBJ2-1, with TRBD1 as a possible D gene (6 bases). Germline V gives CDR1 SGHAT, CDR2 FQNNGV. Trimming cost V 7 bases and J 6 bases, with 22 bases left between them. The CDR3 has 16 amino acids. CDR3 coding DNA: TGTGCCAGCATCGTTAGTGGGGGCACGGGCCGCAATGAGCAGTTCTTC. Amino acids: CASIVSGGTGRNEQFF.

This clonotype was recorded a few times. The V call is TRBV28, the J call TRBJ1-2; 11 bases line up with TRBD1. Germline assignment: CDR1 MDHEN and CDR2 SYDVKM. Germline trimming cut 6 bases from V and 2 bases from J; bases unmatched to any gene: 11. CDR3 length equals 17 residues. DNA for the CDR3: TGTGCCAGCAGGTTGACCCCCGGGACAGGGGGGAACTATGGCTACACCTTC. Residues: CASRLTPGTGGNYGYTF.

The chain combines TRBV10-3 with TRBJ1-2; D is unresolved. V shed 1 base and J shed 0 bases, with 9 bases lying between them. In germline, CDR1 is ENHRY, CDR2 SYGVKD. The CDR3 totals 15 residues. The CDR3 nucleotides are TGTGCCATCAGTGAGTTCCCCGACTCTAACTATGGCTACACCTTC. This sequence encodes CAISEFPDSNYGYTF.

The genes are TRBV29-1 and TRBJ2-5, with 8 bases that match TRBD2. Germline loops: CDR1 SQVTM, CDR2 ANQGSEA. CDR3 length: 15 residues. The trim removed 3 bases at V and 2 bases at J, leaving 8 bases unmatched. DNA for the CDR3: TGCAGCGTTGAGAGGAGCGGGGGCTATCAAGAGACCCAGTACTTC. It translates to CSVERSGGYQETQYF.